These 26 T cell receptor beta chains came from one sample sequenced in a study of blood T cells in healthy people across ages. Next came a second PCR, run for about 6 to 11 cycles, which used a sample-barcoded 5' primer along with a J-beta primer mix. TCRdb recomputed calls from the 5' RACE reads with MiXCR, one row per CDR3 protein. This sample has about 830,000 distinct CDR3 sequences, with around 62% found just once. The sequenced material came from blood. Source of these receptors: a man aged 30 to 39 in good health.

The rearrangement uses TRBV6-5 and TRBJ2-5; maybe TRBD1 (6 bases). CDR1 MNHEY and CDR2 SVGAGI come from the germline V gene. The CDR3 is 15 residues long. Trimming removed 3 bases at V and 1 base at J, with 12 bases between. The CDR3 sequence is CASSYHGQSQETQYF. The DNA for the CDR3 is TGTGCCAGCAGTTATCACGGACAGAGCCAAGAGACCCAGTACTTC.

J is TRBJ1-2 and V is TRBV28; D is perhaps TRBD1 (6 bases). Trimming cost V 7 bases and J 0 bases, with 21 bases left between them. The CDR3 totals 17 residues. CDR1 MDHEN and CDR2 SYDVKM come from the germline V gene. The DNA for the CDR3 is TGTGCCAGCAACCCACCTGACAGGTTCCAAGCTAACTATGGCTACACCTTC. It encodes CASNPPDRFQANYGYTF.

This chain connects TRBV29-1 to TRBJ1-2; no firm D call. The V gene's germline CDR1 is SQVTM and CDR2 ANQGSEA. The CDR3 length is 12 residues. Trimming removed 4 bases from V and 3 bases from J, with 9 bases in between. This CDR3 reads CSVVEPDYGYTF. DNA of the CDR3: TGCAGCGTTGTGGAGCCGGACTATGGCTACACCTTC.

The chain employs TRBV19 and TRBJ2-1, with D tentatively TRBD2 (6 bases). This CDR3 is built from 14 residues. From germline, CDR1 is LNHDA and CDR2 SQIVND (reference sequence). Trimming pared 6 bases from V and 3 bases from J, leaving 12 bases between. The CDR3: CASRPGLDYNEQFF. CDR3 coding DNA: TGTGCCAGTAGGCCGGGACTCGACTACAATGAGCAGTTCTTC.

The rearrangement joins TRBV12-3 or TRBV12-4 to TRBJ2-7; D perhaps matches TRBD2 (6 bases). V lost 5 bases and J lost 7, with 18 bases in between. This CDR3 has 14 amino acids. In DNA form, the CDR3 reads TGTGCCAGCAGTCCCCTTTCTAGTAGCGGTGAGCAGTACTTC. This encodes CASSPLSSSGEQYF.

The rearrangement joins TRBV6-1 to TRBJ2-5, with a weak D call TRBD2 (6 bases). The CDR3 has 15 residues. V was clipped by 7 bases and J by 7 bases, with 22 bases between them. The germline V gene has CDR1 MNHNS and CDR2 SASEGT. DNA for the CDR3: TGTGCCAGCACCGATAGCGGCGTGCTCGGAGGGACCCAGTACTTC. Its protein product is CASTDSGVLGGTQYF.

This clonotype was recorded a few times. The chain recombines TRBV7-2 with TRBJ2-7; 7 bases match TRBD1. The CDR3 consists of 16 residues. V shed 4 bases and J 2 bases; nucleotides not matched to a gene: 11. Germline V gene lookup returns CDR1 SGHTA and CDR2 FQGNSA. CDR3 region: CASSSAAGTAAYEQYF. The CDR3 DNA reads TGTGCCAGCAGCTCCGCAGCCGGGACAGCCGCCTACGAGCAGTACTTC.

J is TRBJ2-7 and V is TRBV7-2; 9 nucleotides align to TRBD1. This CDR3 has 16 residues. Unmatched junction bases numbered 14, after V lost 6 bases and J lost 5 bases. Looked up from germline, CDR1 is SGHTA and CDR2 is FQGNSA. CDR3 residues: CASSPISGQGTHEQYF. In DNA form, the CDR3 reads TGTGCCAGCAGTCCTATCTCGGGACAGGGTACCCACGAGCAGTACTTC.

The CDR3 sequence is CSAHPPDEKLFF. The CDR3, as DNA: TGCAGTGCCCATCCCCCGGATGAAAAACTGTTTTTT. J is TRBJ1-4 and V is TRBV20-1; D gene unclear. Trimming stripped 6 bases from V and 6 bases from J, with 11 bases between. This CDR3 contains 12 residues. Germline V gene sequence: CDR1 DFQATT, CDR2 SNEGSKA (reference sequence).

This chain uses TRBV4-3 with TRBJ2-3; D is tentatively TRBD1 or TRBD2 (5 bases each). Looked up from germline, CDR1 is LGHNA and CDR2 is YSLEER. V shed 0 bases and J shed 3 bases, with 13 bases lying between them. The length of the CDR3 is 16 residues. The CDR3 reads CASSQEVGTGTDTQYF. The CDR3 nucleotides are TGCGCCAGCAGCCAAGAGGTGGGGACGGGGACAGATACGCAGTATTTT.

The V call is TRBV14, the J call TRBJ2-3; 10 bases are a match to TRBD2. Germline V lookup: CDR1 SGHDN, CDR2 FVKESK. The ends lost 4 bases at V and 4 bases at J; junction bases unmatched: 5. This CDR3 region has 15 residues. CDR3 amino acids: CASSPSGGASDTQYF. The CDR3 DNA reads as TGTGCCAGCAGCCCCAGCGGGGGGGCCTCAGATACGCAGTATTTT.

This clonotype was observed at least ten times. Germline is not matched at one junction end, which may reflect a read error. The chain is built from TRBV7-2 and TRBJ2-1; 13 bases are shared with TRBD2. Per germline, CDR1 SGHTA and CDR2 FQGNSA. The CDR3 is 15 residues long. CDR3: CASSLTSGGANEQFF. The CDR3, as DNA: TGCGCCAGCAGCTTAACTAGCGGGGGGGCCAATGAGCAGTTCTTC.

The rearrangement links TRBV5-1 to TRBJ2-3, with D tentatively TRBD1 (6 bases). Trimming removed 1 base at V and 2 bases at J, with 17 bases between. Germline-derived CDR1 and CDR2 are SGHRS and YFSETQ. The CDR3 length is 17 residues. The CDR3 protein is CASSLRGSYTFTDTQYF. CDR3 DNA sequence: TGCGCCAGCAGCTTGAGGGGGTCGTATACTTTCACAGATACGCAGTATTTT. Supplemented by reference TRBV5-1 and TRBJ2-3, the full variable domain reads KAGVTQTPRYLIKTRGQQVTLSCSPISGHRSVSWYQQTPGQGLQFLFEYFSETQRNKGNFPGRFSGRQFSNSRSEMNVSTLELGDSALYLCASSLRGSYTFTDTQYFGPGTRLTVL.

This chain uses TRBV4-3 with TRBJ2-4; 11 nucleotides match TRBD1. The J call may be in error: the DNA end matches TRBJ2-7 better. This CDR3 contains 16 residues. The germline V gene encodes CDR1 LGHNA and CDR2 YSLEER. This CDR3 reads CASSQGTGGSSYEQYF. CDR3 in DNA: TGCGCCAGCAGCCAAGGGACAGGGGGCTCATCCTACGAGCAGTACTTC.

This clonotype was counted once. The rearrangement links TRBV29-1 to TRBJ2-4; 7 bases are shared with TRBD2. The end of the DNA aligns better with TRBJ2-7, so the J call may be wrong. Germline lookup yields CDR1 SQVTM and CDR2 ANQGSEA. This CDR3 contains 14 residues. CDR3 sequence (DNA): TGCAGCGTTAGGGTCGGACTAGGCACCTACGAGCAGTACTTC. The encoded protein is CSVRVGLGTYEQYF.

The chain carries TRBV2 and TRBJ1-5; 9 nucleotides align to TRBD1. Germline CDR1 SNHLY, CDR2 FYNNEI. Trimming at V came to 4 bases and at J to 2 bases, leaving 3 bases not matched to a gene. CDR3 length: 15 residues. The CDR3 DNA follows: TGTGCCAGCAGTGGGGGACAGGGAGGCAATCAGCCCCAGCATTTT. It translates to CASSGGQGGNQPQHF.

The chain recombines TRBV29-1 with TRBJ1-2, with 8 positions matching TRBD1. This CDR3 is 12 amino acids long. The germline V gene has CDR1 SQVTM and CDR2 ANQGSEA. In DNA, the CDR3 is TGCAGTGCTCCCGGGACAGGTGGTGGCTACACCTTC. Residues: CSAPGTGGGYTF.

Worth noting for this clonotype: A much bigger clone sits one base away, suggesting this may be a read error. The chain recombines TRBV5-1 with TRBJ2-1; TRBD2 aligns across 8 bases. The end of the DNA aligns better with TRBJ2-7, so the J call may be wrong. Germline assignment: CDR1 SGHRS and CDR2 YFSETQ. CDR3 length: 17 residues. The CDR3 DNA reads as TGCGCCAGCAGCCCGGACGGCGGGGGGAGCTCCTACAATGAGCAGTACTTC. It specifies CASSPDGGGSSYNEQYF.

J is TRBJ2-7 and V is TRBV4-3; the D gene is possibly TRBD1 (6 bases). The CDR3 sequence is 14 residues long. Germline V gives CDR1 LGHNA, CDR2 YSLEER. The V end was cut by 2 bases, the J end by 3 bases, with 11 bases between. In DNA, the CDR3 is TGCGCCAGCAGCCAAACGACAGGACACTACGAGCAGTACTTC. Protein sequence: CASSQTTGHYEQYF.

J is TRBJ2-7 and V is TRBV5-1, with a tentative D call TRBD2 (6 bases). V dropped 8 bases and J dropped 0 bases, with 15 bases sitting between them. Germline V gene data show CDR1 as SGHRS and CDR2 as YFSETQ. The CDR3 has 14 amino acids. The CDR3 coding sequence is TGCGCCAGTTATGGCGGGACGGGCTCCTACGAGCAGTACTTC. As protein: CASYGGTGSYEQYF.

This chain joins TRBV10-3 and TRBJ1-1, with no clear D. V lost 6 bases to trimming and J lost 1 base, with 3 bases between them. This CDR3 has 11 amino acids. Germline CDR1 ENHRY, CDR2 SYGVKD. CDR3 sequence (DNA): TGTGCCATCAGCGCGAACACTGAAGCTTTCTTT. Translated: CAISANTEAFF.

The chain has TRBV29-1 and TRBJ2-2, with D tentatively TRBD2 (6 bases). Germline CDR1 reads SQVTM; CDR2 reads ANQGSEA. V dropped 1 base and J dropped 4 bases, with 10 bases sitting between them. This CDR3 has 14 residues. The CDR3 sequence: CSVEGRRATGELFF. CDR3 DNA: TGCAGCGTTGAAGGTCGGAGGGCCACCGGGGAGCTGTTTTTT.

The J gene is TRBJ2-1, the V gene TRBV4-3, with 13 positions matching TRBD2. The J call may be wrong; the DNA end is better matched by TRBJ2-7. The germline V gene encodes CDR1 LGHNA and CDR2 YSLEER. This CDR3 contains 15 residues. CDR3: CASSSGTSGVHEQYF. CDR3 nucleotides: TGCGCCAGCAGCTCCGGGACTAGCGGGGTCCACGAGCAGTACTTC.

The CDR3 bases are TGTGCCAGCAGCAAATCAGGGTTCAACGAGCAGTACTTC. It yields the protein CASSKSGFNEQYF. The chain recombines TRBV7-9 with TRBJ2-7; the D gene is possibly TRBD1 (5 bases). Between the trimmed V and J ends, which lost 5 bases and 5 bases, there was a span of 13 bases. The CDR3 is made up of 13 amino acids. CDR1 SEHNR and CDR2 FQNEAQ come from the germline V gene (reference sequence).

In its sample, this clonotype was seen a few times. V gene TRBV14 combines with J gene TRBJ2-4; TRBD1 might be the D (5 bases). The ends were cut back, 0 bases at V and 4 bases at J, with 16 bases in the middle. Germline V gene lookup returns CDR1 SGHDN and CDR2 FVKESK. The CDR3 length is 17 residues. The CDR3 nucleotides read TGTGCCAGCAGCCAAGATTACCAGGGATACCCTAAAAACATTCAGTACTTC. It specifies CASSQDYQGYPKNIQYF.

V is TRBV7-9 and J is TRBJ2-1; 12 bases are a match to TRBD2. Germline-derived CDR1 and CDR2 are SEHNR and FQNEAQ (reference sequence). The CDR3 contains 15 residues. V was pared by 5 bases and J by 6 bases, with 5 bases of the junction left unmatched. This CDR3 is CASSRGLAGFNEQFF. The CDR3 DNA reads TGTGCCAGCAGCCGAGGACTAGCGGGGTTCAATGAGCAGTTCTTC.